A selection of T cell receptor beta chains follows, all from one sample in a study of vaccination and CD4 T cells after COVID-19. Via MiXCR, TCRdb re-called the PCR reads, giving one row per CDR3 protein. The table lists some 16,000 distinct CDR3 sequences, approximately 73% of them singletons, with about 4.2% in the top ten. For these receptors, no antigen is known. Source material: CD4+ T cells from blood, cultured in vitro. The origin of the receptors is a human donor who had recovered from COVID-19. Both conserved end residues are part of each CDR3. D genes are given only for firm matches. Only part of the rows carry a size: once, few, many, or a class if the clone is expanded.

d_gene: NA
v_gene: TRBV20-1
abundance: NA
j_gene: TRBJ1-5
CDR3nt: TGCAGTGCTAGTAATACAGGAAGTGAGCCCCAGCATTTT
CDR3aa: CSASNTGSEPQHF

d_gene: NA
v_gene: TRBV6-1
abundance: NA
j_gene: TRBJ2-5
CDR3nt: TGTGCCAGCACGCCGAGCCAAGAGACCCAGTACTTC
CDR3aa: CASTPSQETQYF

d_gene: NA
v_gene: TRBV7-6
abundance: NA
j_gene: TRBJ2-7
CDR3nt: TGTGCCAGCAGCCCACAAAGGGTCGGAGGATTCACTCCCTACGAGCAGTACTTC
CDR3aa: CASSPQRVGGFTPYEQYF

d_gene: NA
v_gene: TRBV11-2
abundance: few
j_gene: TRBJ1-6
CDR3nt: TGTGCCAGCCGCCCCCGGTCGTATAATTCACCCCTCCACTTT
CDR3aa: CASRPRSYNSPLHF

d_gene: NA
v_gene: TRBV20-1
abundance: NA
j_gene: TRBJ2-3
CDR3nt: TGCAGTGCTAGACTAGCGAGTATTAGCACAGATACGCAGTATTTT
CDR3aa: CSARLASISTDTQYF

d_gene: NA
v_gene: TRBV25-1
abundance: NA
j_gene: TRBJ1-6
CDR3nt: TGTGCCAGCAGCTGCCCCGAACCGGGGCAGTTCGGACGTAGTTCACCCCTCCACTTT
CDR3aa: CASSCPEPGQFGRSSPLHF

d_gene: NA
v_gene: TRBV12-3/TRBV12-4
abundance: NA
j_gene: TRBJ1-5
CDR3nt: TGTGCCAGCAGCCCTTGGGGTGGAAATCAGCCCCAGCATTTT
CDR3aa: CASSPWGGNQPQHF

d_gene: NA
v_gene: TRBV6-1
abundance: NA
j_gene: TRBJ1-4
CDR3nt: TGTGCCAGCAGGGGGACGTATGAAAAACTGTTTTTT
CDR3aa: CASRGTYEKLFF

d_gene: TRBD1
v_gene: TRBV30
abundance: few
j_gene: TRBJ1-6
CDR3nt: TGTGCCTGGAGCTCGGGCGGGACAGGAGATTCACCCCTCCACTTT
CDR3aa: CAWSSGGTGDSPLHF

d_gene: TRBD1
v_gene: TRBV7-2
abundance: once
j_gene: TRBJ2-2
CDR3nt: TGTGCCAGCACCCTTGACAGGGTAAGGGGCACCGGGGAGCTGTTTTTT
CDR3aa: CASTLDRVRGTGELFF

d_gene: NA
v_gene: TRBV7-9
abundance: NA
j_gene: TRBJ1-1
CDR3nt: TGTGCCAGCAGCTCCCTGGGGATGAACACTGAAGCTTTCTTT
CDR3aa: CASSSLGMNTEAFF

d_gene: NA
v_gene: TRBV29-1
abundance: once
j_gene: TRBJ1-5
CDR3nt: TGCAGCGTCGCAGACGGGTTTTTGGGCAATCAGCCCCAGCATTTT
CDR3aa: CSVADGFLGNQPQHF

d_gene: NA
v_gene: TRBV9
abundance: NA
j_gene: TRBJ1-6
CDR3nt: TGTGCCAGCAGTCGTAGGTCGGACAGCTCCTATAATTCACCCCTCCACTTT
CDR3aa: CASSRRSDSSYNSPLHF

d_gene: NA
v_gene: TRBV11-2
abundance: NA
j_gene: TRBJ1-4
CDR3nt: TGTGCCAGCAGCCCCGCAACTAATGAAAAACTGTTTTTT
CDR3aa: CASSPATNEKLFF

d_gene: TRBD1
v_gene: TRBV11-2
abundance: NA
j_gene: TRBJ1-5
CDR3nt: TGTGCCAGCAGCTCAGGGGGCCGGCCCCAGCATTTT
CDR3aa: CASSSGGRPQHF

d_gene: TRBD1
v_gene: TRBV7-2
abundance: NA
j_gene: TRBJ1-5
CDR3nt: TGTGCCAGCAGCCCATTCAGGGGGCGTCAGCCCCAGCATTTT
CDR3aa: CASSPFRGRQPQHF

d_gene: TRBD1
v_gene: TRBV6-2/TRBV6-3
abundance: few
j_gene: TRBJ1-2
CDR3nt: TGTGCCAGCAGTTACTCGGGGGTAGGACAGGGGGTATACGGCTACACCTTC
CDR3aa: CASSYSGVGQGVYGYTF

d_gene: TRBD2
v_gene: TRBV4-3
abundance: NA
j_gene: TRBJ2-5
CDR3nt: TGCGCCAGCAGCCGGGGACTAGAGGAGACCCAGTACTTC
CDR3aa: CASSRGLEETQYF

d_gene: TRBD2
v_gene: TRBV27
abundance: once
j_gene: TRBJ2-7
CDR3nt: TGTGCCAGCAGTCCGCTAGCGGAAACCTACGAGCAGTACTTC
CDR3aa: CASSPLAETYEQYF

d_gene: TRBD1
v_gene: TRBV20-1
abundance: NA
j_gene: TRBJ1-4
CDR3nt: TGCAGTGCTAGAGAAACCGGGACAGGTGGCGAAAAACTGTTTTTT
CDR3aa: CSARETGTGGEKLFF

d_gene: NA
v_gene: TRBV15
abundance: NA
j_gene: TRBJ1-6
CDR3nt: TGTGCCACCAGCAGAGATCTAGGAGTTTCACCCCTCCACTTT
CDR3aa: CATSRDLGVSPLHF

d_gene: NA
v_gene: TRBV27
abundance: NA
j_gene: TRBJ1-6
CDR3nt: TGTGCCAGCGCCCCTCGGGGGAGGCGTAATTCACCCCTCCACTTT
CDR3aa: CASAPRGRRNSPLHF

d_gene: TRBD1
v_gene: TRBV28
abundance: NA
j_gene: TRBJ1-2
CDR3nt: TGTGCCAGCAGTTGGACAGGGGGCGGCTACACCTTC
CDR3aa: CASSWTGGGYTF

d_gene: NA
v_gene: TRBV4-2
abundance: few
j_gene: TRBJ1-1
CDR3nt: TGTGCCAGCAGCCAAAGCGTGAACACTGAAGCTTTCTTT
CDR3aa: CASSQSVNTEAFF

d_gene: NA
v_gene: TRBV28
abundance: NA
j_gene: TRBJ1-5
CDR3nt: TGTGCCAGCACCATACTGGATCAGCCCCAGCATTTT
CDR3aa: CASTILDQPQHF

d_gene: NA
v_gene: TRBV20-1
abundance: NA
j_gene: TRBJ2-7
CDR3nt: TGCAGTGCTAGGAGCGACAGCTCCTACGAGCAGTACTTC
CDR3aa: CSARSDSSYEQYF

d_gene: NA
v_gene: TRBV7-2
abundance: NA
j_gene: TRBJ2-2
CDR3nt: TGTGCCAGCAGCTTAGTGACTAGACGGGTAACCGGGGAGCTGTTTTTT
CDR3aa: CASSLVTRRVTGELFF

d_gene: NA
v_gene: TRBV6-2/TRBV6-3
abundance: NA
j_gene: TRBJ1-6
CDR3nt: TGTGCCAGCAGACCACGGGTGGGGAACTCACCCCTCCACTTT
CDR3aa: CASRPRVGNSPLHF

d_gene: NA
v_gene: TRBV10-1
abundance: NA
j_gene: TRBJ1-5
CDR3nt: TGCGCCGCCGGGAGGCAGCCCCAGCATTTT
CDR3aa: CAAGRQPQHF

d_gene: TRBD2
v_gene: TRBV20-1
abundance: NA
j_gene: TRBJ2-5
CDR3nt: TGCAGTGCTGATGGGAGGGGTCGTGGGCACCAAGAGACCCAGTACTTC
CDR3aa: CSADGRGRGHQETQYF

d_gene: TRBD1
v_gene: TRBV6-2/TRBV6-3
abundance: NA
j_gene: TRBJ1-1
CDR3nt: TGTGCCAGCAGTTACCGTCGATGGGACAGGGAATTCCGGGACACTGAAGCTTTCTTT
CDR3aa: CASSYRRWDREFRDTEAFF

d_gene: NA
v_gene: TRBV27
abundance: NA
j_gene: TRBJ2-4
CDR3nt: TGTGCCAGCAGGGCTATTGGGGGGTTGAAAAACATTCAGTACTTC
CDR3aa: CASRAIGGLKNIQYF

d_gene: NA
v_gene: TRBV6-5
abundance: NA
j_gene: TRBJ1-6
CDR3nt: TGTGCCAGCAGTTACTCGAGCAGCTCCTATAATTCACCCCTCCACTTT
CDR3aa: CASSYSSSSYNSPLHF

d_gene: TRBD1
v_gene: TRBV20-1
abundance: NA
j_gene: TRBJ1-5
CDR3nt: TGCAGTGCTAGGGTGCTACTCGGGACAGCGGATCAGCCCCAGCATTTT
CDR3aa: CSARVLLGTADQPQHF

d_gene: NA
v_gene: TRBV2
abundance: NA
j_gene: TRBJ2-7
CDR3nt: TGTGCCAGCAGCTTGGACGGTTCCTACGAGCAGTACTTC
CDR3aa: CASSLDGSYEQYF

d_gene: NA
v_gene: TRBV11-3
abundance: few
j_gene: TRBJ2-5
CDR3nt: TGTGCCAGCAGCTTGGGAGGGGGGGAGACCCAGTACTTC
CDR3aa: CASSLGGGETQYF

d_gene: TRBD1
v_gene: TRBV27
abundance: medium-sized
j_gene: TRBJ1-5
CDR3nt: TGTGCCAGCAGTGGGGGGGACAGGGAGTTCTATAGCAATCAGCCCCAGCATTTT
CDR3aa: CASSGGDREFYSNQPQHF

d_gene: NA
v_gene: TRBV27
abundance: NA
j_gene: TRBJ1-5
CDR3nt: TGTGCCAGCAGTCCCCCAGTCGTCCAGGGAGGACGAGGGCCCCAGCATTTT
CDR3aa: CASSPPVVQGGRGPQHF

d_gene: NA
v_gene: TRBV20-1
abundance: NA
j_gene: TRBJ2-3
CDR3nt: TGCAGTGCTAGAGTGGGTAGGTTCGACTCCACAGATACGCAGTATTTT
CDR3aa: CSARVGRFDSTDTQYF

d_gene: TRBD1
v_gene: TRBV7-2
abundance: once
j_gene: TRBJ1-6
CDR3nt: TGTGCCAGCAGAAAACAGGGGAAAGGATTTCAGGGGAGCTCCTATAATTCACCCCTCCACTTT
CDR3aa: CASRKQGKGFQGSSYNSPLHF

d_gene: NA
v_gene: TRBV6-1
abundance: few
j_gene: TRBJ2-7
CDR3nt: TGTGCCACCGTTGATCTCTGGTCCCCCTACGAGCAGTACTTC
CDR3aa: CATVDLWSPYEQYF

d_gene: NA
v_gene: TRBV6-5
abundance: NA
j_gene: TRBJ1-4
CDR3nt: TGTGCCAGCAGTTTCTCGACAGGAGGAAAACTGTTTTTT
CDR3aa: CASSFSTGGKLFF

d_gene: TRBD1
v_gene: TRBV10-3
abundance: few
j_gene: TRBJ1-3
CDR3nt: TGTGCCTCCAGCATCACAGGGGCCGCTGGAAACACCATATATTTT
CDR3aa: CASSITGAAGNTIYF

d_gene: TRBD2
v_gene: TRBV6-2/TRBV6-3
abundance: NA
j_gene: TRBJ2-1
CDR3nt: TGTGCCAGCAGTTACTCCCTAGGGAGGGGTAACAATGAGCAGTTCTTC
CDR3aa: CASSYSLGRGNNEQFF

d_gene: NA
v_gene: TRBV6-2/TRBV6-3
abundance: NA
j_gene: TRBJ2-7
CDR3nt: TGTGCCGCAGTGGCTAGTTCCTACGAGCAGTACTTC
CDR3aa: CAAVASSYEQYF

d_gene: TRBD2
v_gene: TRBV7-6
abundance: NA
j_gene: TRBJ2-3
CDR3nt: TGTGCCAGCAGCCAAACACTAGCGGGAGTATCAGATACGCAGTATTTT
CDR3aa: CASSQTLAGVSDTQYF

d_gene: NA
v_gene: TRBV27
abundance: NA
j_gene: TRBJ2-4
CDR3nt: TGTGCCAGCAGTCCTCTCGGCGGAGGGGGAAAAAACATTCAGTACTTC
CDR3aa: CASSPLGGGGKNIQYF

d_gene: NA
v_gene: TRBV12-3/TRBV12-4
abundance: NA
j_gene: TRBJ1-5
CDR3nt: TGTGCCAGCAGCCGTTACTCAGGCAATCAGCCCCAGCATTTT
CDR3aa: CASSRYSGNQPQHF

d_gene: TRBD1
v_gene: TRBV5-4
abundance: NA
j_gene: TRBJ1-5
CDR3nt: TGTGCCAGCAGCCTGGACAGGGCGCGAAATCAGCCCCAGCATTTT
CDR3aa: CASSLDRARNQPQHF

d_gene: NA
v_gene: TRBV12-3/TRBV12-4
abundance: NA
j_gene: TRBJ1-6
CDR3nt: TGTGCCTGCAGTTTAGCGTCAGGCGGTAATGCACCCCTCCACTTT
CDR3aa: CACSLASGGNAPLHF

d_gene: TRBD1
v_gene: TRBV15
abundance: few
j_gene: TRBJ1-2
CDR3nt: TGTGCCACCAGCAGGGGCAGGGGGATTTCTAACTATGGCTACACCTTC
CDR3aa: CATSRGRGISNYGYTF

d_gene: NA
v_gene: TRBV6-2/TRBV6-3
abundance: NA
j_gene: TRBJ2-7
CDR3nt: TGTGCCAGCAGTTATGAGAGGGGAAGATCCTACGAGCAGTACTTC
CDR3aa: CASSYERGRSYEQYF